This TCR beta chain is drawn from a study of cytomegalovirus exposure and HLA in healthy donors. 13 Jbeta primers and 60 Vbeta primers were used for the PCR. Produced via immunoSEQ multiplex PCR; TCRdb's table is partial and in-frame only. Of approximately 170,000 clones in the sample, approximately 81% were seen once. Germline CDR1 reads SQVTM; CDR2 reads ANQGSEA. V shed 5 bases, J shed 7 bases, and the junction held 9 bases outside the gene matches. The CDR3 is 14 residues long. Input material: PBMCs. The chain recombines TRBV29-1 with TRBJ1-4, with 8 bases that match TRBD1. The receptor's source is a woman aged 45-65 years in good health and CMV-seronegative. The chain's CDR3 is CSVSSGGVIEKLFF. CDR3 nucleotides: TGCAGCGTTTCCTCAGGGGGCGTAATTGAAAAACTGTTTTTT.